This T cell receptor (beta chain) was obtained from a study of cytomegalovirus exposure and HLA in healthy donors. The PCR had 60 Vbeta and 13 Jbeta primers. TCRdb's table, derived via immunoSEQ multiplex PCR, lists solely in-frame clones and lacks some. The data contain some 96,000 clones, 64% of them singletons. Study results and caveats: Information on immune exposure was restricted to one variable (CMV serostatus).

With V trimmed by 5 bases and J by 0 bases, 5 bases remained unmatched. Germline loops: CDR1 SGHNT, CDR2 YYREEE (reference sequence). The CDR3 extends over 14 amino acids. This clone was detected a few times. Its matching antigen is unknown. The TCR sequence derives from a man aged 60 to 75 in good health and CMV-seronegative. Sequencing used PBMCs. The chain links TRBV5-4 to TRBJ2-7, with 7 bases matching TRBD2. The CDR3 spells CASRATSASYEQYF. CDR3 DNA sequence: TGTGCCAGCAGAGCTACTAGCGCCTCCTACGAGCAGTACTTC.